This record covers a single T cell receptor beta chain. Antigen specificity is unknown. Trimming took 3 bases from V and 4 from J, leaving 14 bases between them. Germline CDR1 reads SGHRS; CDR2 reads YFSETQ. This CDR3 region has 14 residues. This specimen comes from a study of cytomegalovirus exposure and HLA in healthy donors. Study-level results: It was shown in a later analysis that HLA-associated TCR beta chains were more clonally expanded than other, equally common chains.

In the PCR, 60 Vbeta and 13 Jbeta primers were used. Only in-frame clones appear in the TCRdb table, and some are missing; sequencing was by immunoSEQ multiplex PCR. The sample holds around 200,000 clones, about 80% seen once. This TCR was sampled from a woman in her twenties or thirties in good health and CMV-seropositive. The chain combines TRBV5-1 with TRBJ2-7; D is possibly TRBD1 (5 bases). Sequencing used PBMCs. The CDR3 DNA sequence: TGCGCCAGCAGCTCCCAGGCAGGGTTGTACGAGCAGTACTTC. Translated: CASSSQAGLYEQYF.